Listed here are 19 T cell receptor beta chains from one sample, sequenced in a study of cytomegalovirus exposure and HLA in healthy donors. Here immunoSEQ multiplex PCR was the method, and the copy in TCRdb shows in-frame clones only, minus some. The data contain around 130,000 clones, around 92% of them singletons. Sequencing was performed on PBMCs. All receptors derive from a man aged 25 to 40 in good health and CMV-seronegative.

The genes are TRBV5-1 and TRBJ2-2; 8 nucleotides agree with TRBD1. V was pared by 0 bases and J by 7 bases, with 2 bases of the junction left unmatched. Germline lookup yields CDR1 SGHRS and CDR2 YFSETQ. The CDR3 runs 14 residues. CDR3 region: CASSLGQGIGELFF. CDR3 nucleotide sequence: TGCGCCAGCAGCTTGGGACAGGGGATCGGGGAGCTGTTTTTT.

This clone was detected only once. The J gene is TRBJ1-1, the V gene TRBV6-5, with TRBD1 matching 7 bases. The CDR3 spans 13 residues. The junction had 4 bases not matched to a gene; V was cut back by 8 bases and J by 1 base. Germline V gene lookup returns CDR1 MNHEY and CDR2 SVGAGI. CDR3 protein: CASQRQGNTEAFF. Written as DNA, the CDR3 is TGTGCCAGCCAGAGACAGGGGAACACTGAAGCTTTCTTT.

The genes are TRBV4-1 and TRBJ2-2; D unclear. V lost 0 bases to trimming and J lost 3 bases, with 11 bases between them. The CDR3 has 16 amino acids. Germline CDR1 and CDR2: MGHRA and YSYEKL. The CDR3 region is CASSQDGPIYTGELFF. The CDR3 DNA sequence: TGCGCCAGCAGCCAAGATGGGCCCATTTACACCGGGGAGCTGTTTTTT.

The chain employs TRBV10-3 and TRBJ1-6; tentative D call: TRBD1 (6 bases). V shed 6 bases and J shed 7 bases, with 16 bases lying between them. The V gene's germline CDR1 is ENHRY and CDR2 SYGVKD. There are 15 residues in the CDR3. As DNA, the CDR3 is TGTGCCATCAGGGAAAGGACAGAGCAAAATTCACCCCTCCACTTT. Translated, it gives CAIRERTEQNSPLHF.

The chain joins TRBV29-1 to TRBJ1-1; perhaps TRBD1 as D (5 bases). The CDR3 is made up of 15 amino acids. V was shortened by 0 bases and J by 0 bases, with 11 bases between the two germline ends. The germline V gene has CDR1 SQVTM and CDR2 ANQGSEA. The CDR3 DNA sequence: TGCAGCGTTGAAGAATGGGGGGGATTGAACACTGAAGCTTTCTTT. Translated, it gives CSVEEWGGLNTEAFF.

The V gene is TRBV18, the J gene TRBJ1-1; D is possibly TRBD1 (6 bases). This CDR3 contains 15 residues. From germline, CDR1 is KGHSH and CDR2 LQKENI. V was trimmed by 4 bases and J by 5 bases, leaving 17 bases between them. CDR3 sequence: CASSRAGAVGTEAFF. The CDR3 DNA follows: TGTGCCAGCTCACGGGCAGGGGCTGTAGGGACTGAAGCTTTCTTT.

The chain links TRBV6-5 to TRBJ1-6; no clear D. Germline CDR1 and CDR2: MNHEY and SVGAGI. V lost 7 bases, J lost 4 bases, and 8 bases lay in between. The CDR3 extends over 13 amino acids. The CDR3 DNA reads TGTGCCAGCATCCGAGGTTATAATTCACCCCTCCACTTT. It yields the protein CASIRGYNSPLHF.

V gene TRBV2 combines with J gene TRBJ1-6, with a possible D match to TRBD1 (5 bases). Germline loops: CDR1 SNHLY, CDR2 FYNNEI. This CDR3 comprises 15 residues. Trimming left V 4 bases short and J 9 bases short, with 16 bases between. The CDR3 sequence: CASSASGGRASPLHF. DNA of the CDR3: TGTGCCAGCAGTGCATCGGGGGGGAGAGCTTCACCCCTCCACTTT.

J is TRBJ2-5 and V is TRBV4-2; TRBD1 matches 8 bases. Unmatched junction bases numbered 19, after V lost 3 bases and J lost 1 base. This CDR3 is 20 amino acids long. Germline loops: CDR1 LGHNA, CDR2 YNFKEQ. For the CDR3, the DNA is TGTGCCAGCAGCCAGCTAAGGACCGGGACAGGTCTAAACCGCCAAGAGACCCAGTACTTC. This codes for CASSQLRTGTGLNRQETQYF.

V and J are TRBV6-5 and TRBJ1-1, with D possibly TRBD1 on 5 matching bases. This CDR3 has 13 amino acids. Germline values: CDR1 MNHEY, CDR2 SVGAGI. Deletions cut 6 bases from V and 5 bases from J, with 13 bases between. CDR3 DNA: TGTGCCAGCAGCCGGGACGGAGGGACTGAAGCTTTCTTT. The encoded protein is CASSRDGGTEAFF.

V usage is TRBV2 and J usage is TRBJ2-5, with D tentatively TRBD1 (6 bases). This CDR3 spans 14 amino acids. Germline V gives CDR1 SNHLY, CDR2 FYNNEI. Deletions cut 7 bases from V and 2 bases from J, with 14 bases between. CDR3 nucleotides: TGTGCCAGCAAGGCCCACACAGGGCAAGAGACCCAGTACTTC. It translates to CASKAHTGQETQYF.

The count of this clone is one. The genes are TRBV5-4 and TRBJ2-4; maybe TRBD1 (5 bases). Germline assignment: CDR1 SGHNT and CDR2 YYREEE (reference sequence). The CDR3 is 14 amino acids. V dropped 2 bases and J dropped 5 bases, with 11 bases sitting between them. The CDR3 reads CASSLPGLENIQYF. The CDR3 nucleotides read TGTGCCAGCAGCTTACCAGGGCTGGAAAACATTCAGTACTTC.

The chain employs TRBV10-1 and TRBJ2-6, with D uncertain. The V gene lost 7 bases and the J gene lost 0 bases, with 4 bases spanning the gap. The germline CDR1 and CDR2 sequences are WNHNN and SYGVQD (reference sequence). The length of the CDR3 is 13 residues. Here the CDR3 DNA reads TGCGCCAGCATGGCCTCTGGGGCCAACGTCCTGACTTTC. It is translated as CASMASGANVLTF.

The chain employs TRBV6-5 and TRBJ1-2; unclear D gene. The ends were cut back, 6 bases at V and 9 bases at J, with 14 bases in the middle. Germline CDR1 and CDR2: MNHEY and SVGAGI. CDR3 length: 12 amino acids. CDR3 sequence: CASRKYLASYTF. The CDR3 region has the DNA TGTGCCAGCAGGAAATACCTAGCGAGCTACACCTTC.

The rearrangement uses TRBV4-1 and TRBJ2-7; maybe TRBD2 (7 bases). Germline CDR1 reads MGHRA; CDR2 reads YSYEKL. Trimming cost V 4 bases and J 5 bases, with 18 bases left between them. The CDR3 is 15 amino acids. The CDR3 spells CASSREGVPPHEQYF. The CDR3 DNA sequence: TGCGCCAGCAGCCGGGAGGGGGTCCCACCCCACGAGCAGTACTTC.

The chain links TRBV6-1 to TRBJ1-1, with TRBD1 as a possible D gene (6 bases). Per germline, CDR1 MNHNS and CDR2 SASEGT. This CDR3 spans 16 amino acids. The ends were cut back, 1 base at V and 2 bases at J, with 14 bases in the middle. CDR3 sequence reads: CASSEEVGTLNTEAFF. The CDR3 coding sequence is TGTGCCAGCAGTGAAGAAGTGGGGACACTCAACACTGAAGCTTTCTTT.

This clone came up a few times. J is TRBJ1-6 and V is TRBV27; D unresolved. Germline V CDR1 and CDR2: MNHEY, SMNVEV (reference sequence). The CDR3 length is 15 residues. The ends were cut back, 6 bases at V and 9 bases at J, with 18 bases in the middle. CDR3 nucleotides: TGTGCCAGCAGACCCGGTGGCGGGGTAGGTTCACCCCTCCACTTT. This gives the protein CASRPGGGVGSPLHF.

The gene calls are TRBV7-9 and TRBJ2-7; TRBD1 matches 9 bases. Germline V gene sequence: CDR1 SEHNR, CDR2 FQNEAQ (reference sequence). The CDR3 is 15 amino acids. V was clipped by 4 bases and J by 7 bases; unmatched bases: 11. The CDR3 region has the DNA TGTGCCAGCAGCTCCCGGGACAGGGCGCCGGGGGAGCAGTACTTC. Protein product: CASSSRDRAPGEQYF.

This sequence joins TRBV6-6 and TRBJ1-1; TRBD1 aligns across 10 bases. Germline V gene data show CDR1 as MNHNY and CDR2 as SVGAGI (reference sequence). With V trimmed by 2 bases and J by 4 bases, 7 bases remained unmatched. The CDR3 runs 16 residues. The CDR3 protein is CASSYGTGALGTEAFF. The CDR3 DNA sequence: TGTGCCAGCAGTTACGGGACAGGGGCCCTAGGCACTGAAGCTTTCTTT.